One T cell receptor (beta chain) is described in this entry. The entry originates in a study of blood T cell repertoires in COVID-19. Study-level background: Samples representing acute and convalescent COVID-19 were sourced from the United States, Italy and Spain. PBMCs, B-cell-depleted T cells, or T cells provided the cDNA or gDNA that made up the material.

In the authors' workflow: Counts of nucleated cells, estimated from reference gene primer amplification, were obtained. Profiling relied on immunoSEQ multiplex PCR, and the TCRdb table lists in-frame clones only, not all of them. The D gene and trimming were derived from the DNA, and the V and J assignments and clone size from that table. The data show fewer than 250,000 clones, approximately 86% seen once. The CDR3 consists of 15 residues. Deletions cut 3 bases from V and 0 bases from J, with 8 bases between. Looked up from germline, CDR1 is ENHRY and CDR2 is SYGVKD. Source material: peripheral blood. The chain carries TRBV10-3 and TRBJ1-4, with a tentative D call TRBD1 (5 bases). The TCR comes from a woman aged 55-69 years with active or convalescent COVID-19. The CDR3: CAISDSQATNEKLFF. DNA for the CDR3: TGTGCCATCAGTGACTCACAGGCAACTAATGAAAAACTGTTTTTT.